This TCR beta chain was documented in a study of shared clonotypes between healthy human individuals. There are 15 residues in the CDR3. V lost 6 bases, J lost 4 bases, and 18 bases lay in between. In germline, CDR1 is SNHLY, CDR2 FYNNEI. This clone showed up many times. Other DNA sequences in this specimen translate into the identical CDR3. The assay was immunoSEQ multiplex PCR, and TCRdb's table has in-frame clones only and misses some. The profile shows 2 million to 2.5 million clones, 85% to 95% of them singletons. J is TRBJ1-2 and V is TRBV2, with D perhaps TRBD1 (6 bases). The sequencing input was naive CD4+ T cells sorted from blood. Noted subset: CD45RA+ positively selected. The TCR originated in a young man in good health. The CDR3 DNA reads TGTGCCAGCAGCGTTCAGGGGCTCCTATCCTATGGCTACACCTTC. It is translated as CASSVQGLLSYGYTF.